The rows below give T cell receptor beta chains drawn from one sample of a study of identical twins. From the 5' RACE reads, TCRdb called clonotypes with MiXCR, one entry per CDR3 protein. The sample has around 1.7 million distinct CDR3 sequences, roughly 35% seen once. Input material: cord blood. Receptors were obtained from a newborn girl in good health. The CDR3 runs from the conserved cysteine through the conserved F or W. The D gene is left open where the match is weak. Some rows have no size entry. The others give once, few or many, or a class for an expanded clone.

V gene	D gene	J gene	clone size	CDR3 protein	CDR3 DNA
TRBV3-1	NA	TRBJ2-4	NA	CASSQVEATLAKNIQYF	TGTGCCAGCAGCCAAGTCGAGGCAACCCTAGCCAAAAACATTCAGTACTTC
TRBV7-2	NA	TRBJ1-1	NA	CASSLVSADNTEAFF	TGTGCCAGCAGCTTAGTCTCGGCAGACAACACTGAAGCTTTCTTT
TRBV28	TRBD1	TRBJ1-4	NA	CASSLTGGEEKLFF	TGTGCCAGCAGTCTCACAGGGGGGGAAGAAAAACTGTTTTTT
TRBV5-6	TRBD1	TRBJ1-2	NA	CASSQRYSGAGGYGYTF	TGTGCCAGCAGCCAGCGATACTCAGGGGCAGGGGGCTATGGCTACACCTTC
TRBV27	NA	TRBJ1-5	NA	CASSWGSHQPQHF	TGTGCCAGCAGTTGGGGCAGCCATCAGCCCCAGCATTTT
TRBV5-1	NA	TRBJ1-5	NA	CASSLRKDSNQPQHF	TGCGCCAGCAGCTTGCGCAAAGATAGCAATCAGCCCCAGCATTTT
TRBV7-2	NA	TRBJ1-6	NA	CASSIKPSYNSPLHF	TGTGCCAGCAGCATCAAGCCCTCCTATAATTCACCCCTCCACTTT
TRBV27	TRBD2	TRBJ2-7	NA	CASSSGGAGGEQYF	TGTGCCAGCAGTTCGGGGGGCGCGGGGGGCGAGCAGTACTTC
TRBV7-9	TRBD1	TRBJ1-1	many	CASSLGTGGEAFF	TGCGCCAGCAGCTTGGGGACAGGGGGTGAAGCTTTCTTT
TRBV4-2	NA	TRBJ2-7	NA	CASSQELHEAYPPYEQYF	TGTGCCAGCAGCCAAGAACTTCACGAGGCGTATCCCCCCTACGAGCAGTACTTC
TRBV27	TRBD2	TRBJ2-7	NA	CASSLRGGSRVSYNEQYF	TGTGCCAGCAGTTTACGGGGCGGGAGCCGAGTTTCCTACAATGAGCAGTACTTC
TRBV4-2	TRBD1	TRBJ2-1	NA	CASRRTGSDEQFF	TGTGCCAGCAGACGGACAGGGTCCGATGAGCAGTTCTTC
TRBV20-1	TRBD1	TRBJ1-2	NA	CSARVPDRGYGYTF	TGCAGTGCCCGAGTCCCTGACAGGGGCTATGGCTACACCTTC
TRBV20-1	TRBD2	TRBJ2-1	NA	CSAHKGGTRFNEQFF	TGCAGTGCTCATAAGGGCGGGACTAGGTTTAATGAGCAGTTCTTC
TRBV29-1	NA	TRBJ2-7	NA	CSVEAEGVSYEQYF	TGCAGCGTTGAGGCGGAGGGGGTGTCCTACGAGCAGTACTTC
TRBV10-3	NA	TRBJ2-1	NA	CAPYGNEQFF	TGTGCCCCCTACGGTAATGAGCAGTTCTTC
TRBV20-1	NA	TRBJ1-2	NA	CSARPLRTFYGYTF	TGCAGTGCTAGACCACTCCGAACCTTCTATGGCTACACCTTC
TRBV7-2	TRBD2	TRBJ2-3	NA	CASSLGLAGSFTDTQYF	TGTGCCAGCAGCTTAGGGCTAGCGGGGTCCTTCACAGATACGCAGTATTTT
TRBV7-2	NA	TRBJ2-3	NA	CASSFAGGRTDTQYF	TGCGCCAGCAGCTTCGCCGGGGGCCGCACAGATACGCAGTATTTT
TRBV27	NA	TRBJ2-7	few	CASSYGRTNEQYF	TGTGCCAGCAGTTACGGACGGACCAATGAGCAGTACTTC
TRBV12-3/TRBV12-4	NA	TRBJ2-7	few	CASSLEGHNEQYF	TGTGCCAGCAGTTTAGAGGGACACAATGAGCAGTACTTC
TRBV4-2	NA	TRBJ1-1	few	CASSQDSLRKAHTEAFF	TGTGCCAGCAGCCAAGACTCACTGCGCAAGGCCCACACTGAAGCTTTCTTT
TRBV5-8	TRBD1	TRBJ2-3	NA	CASSFQGAGDTQYF	TGTGCCAGCAGCTTCCAGGGGGCTGGAGATACGCAGTATTTT
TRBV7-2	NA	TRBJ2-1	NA	CASSLPLVEQFF	TGTGCCAGCAGCTTACCTCTGGTTGAGCAGTTCTTC